What follows describes a single T cell receptor (beta chain). In its sample, this clone was seen a few times. Its antigen specificity is not known. Base qualities are not recorded, but no much larger clone differs from it by a single base. These data belong to a study of metastatic and nonmetastatic thyroid tumors (dated by TCRdb to 2018 to 2020). Broadly, across the study: The researchers compared repertoires between peripheral blood samples and tumor or nodule tissue samples from patients with malignant or benign thyroid disease. Points the paper makes about the study in general: In both blood and tumor samples, TCR beta diversity was reported to be significantly higher in malignant tumors than in benign nodules.

The germline V gene encodes CDR1 MNHNS and CDR2 SASEGT. The junction carries 18 bases between V and J, which are trimmed by 6 bases and 4 bases respectively. The CDR3 covers 15 residues, taking in both the cysteine and the phenylalanine. Only the CDR3 region is kept as DNA, spanning 45 bases read in frame from base 1. The protocol used for the library was PCR. Sequencing relied on an Illumina HiSeq 4000. High-throughput sequencing was used to profile the TCR beta-chain CDR3 region of every patient. The original methods were these. CDR3 differences across clinicopathological groups were used to build a classifier for discriminating distant-metastatic papillary thyroid cancer patients. The Shannon index was used to assess repertoire diversity, and the Morisita-Horn index was used to assess tumor-blood repertoire similarity. The public reads were run again by TCRdb, first through fastp at Q25 and then through MiXCR, and only productive beta chains were kept. The V and J calls shown here were made by TCRdb, not taken from the authors' results. The sample has approximately 13,000 clones on record, about 22% of them singletons. The ten most abundant clones make up 55% to 75% of the sample.

None of the patients had been given any treatment before thyroid surgery. Using T-cell receptor beta sequencing, the researchers looked back retrospectively at clinical samples from patients, gathered between the early 2010s and the late 2010s. This clonotype originated in a male donor with papillary thyroid cancer or a benign thyroid nodule (not recorded which). Some clones in this sample may be carry-over from other donors' samples. The material sequenced was blood. The chain links TRBV6-1 with TRBJ1-1, with the identity of the D gene unclear. In nucleotides, the sequence is TGTGCCAGCAGAGGAGATCTGGTGATGGTCACTGAAGCTTTCTTT. Translated, this is CASRGDLVMVTEAFF.